This T cell receptor (beta chain) was sequenced for a study of shared clonotypes between healthy human individuals. The repertoire was sequenced with immunoSEQ multiplex PCR; TCRdb's copy has only in-frame clones and lacks some. This table has about 1,800,000 clones, about 95% appearing once. This clone was observed a single time. Its antigen is as yet unknown. CD45RO-negative, CCR7-positively selected cells formed the naive CD8 fraction, excluding terminally differentiated effector memory CD45RA+ cells. Study results and caveats: It was observed that 4% to 6% of naive CD4 clonotypes were shared across several donors.

Germline-derived CDR1 and CDR2 are SGHVS and FQNEAQ. This CDR3 is 16 amino acids long. V was clipped by 5 bases and J by 1 base; unmatched bases: 8. Sequenced sample: naive CD8+ T cells sorted from blood. The sequence came from a man between 18 and 29 years old in good health. The rearrangement links TRBV7-8 to TRBJ2-7, with 10 bases that match TRBD2. Here the CDR3 DNA reads TGTGCCAGCAGCCCCGACCTAGCGGGGGTTTCCTACGAGCAGTACTTC. Translated: CASSPDLAGVSYEQYF.